The clone carrying this T cell receptor beta chain was seen just once. V was shortened by 5 bases and J by 2 bases, with 13 bases between the two germline ends. The CDR3 has 14 residues. The germline gives CDR1 MNHEY, CDR2 SMNVEV (reference sequence). Time point of the sample: cycle 4 day 1 (C4D1), after less than 7 weeks of nivolumab. Exposure to brentuximab vedotin varied, and each patient had relapsed following autologous stem cell transplantation. Only in-frame clones appear in the TCRdb table, and some are missing; sequencing was by immunoSEQ multiplex PCR. The sample gives about 5,000 clones, roughly two thirds of which show up once; around 27% is in the top ten. The data derive from a study of PD-1 blockade in classical Hodgkin lymphoma.

This receptor was taken from a human donor with classical Hodgkin lymphoma. The V gene is TRBV27, the J gene TRBJ2-7; possibly TRBD2 for D (6 bases). The material was peripheral blood mononuclear cells (PBMCs), obtained before the fourth cycle of nivolumab. The CDR3 reads CASSTGTPAYEQYF. The CDR3 nucleotides are TGTGCCAGCAGTACCGGGACTCCCGCCTACGAGCAGTACTTC.